This T cell receptor beta chain was recorded in a study of breast tumors, draining lymph nodes, adjacent tissues. A word on this clonotype: What it binds is not known. At one of its ends the junction is not consistent with the germline gene, which may arise from a read error.

The length of the CDR3 is 17 residues. Germline V lookup: CDR1 MGHRA, CDR2 YSYEKL. TCRdb itself ran the multiplex PCR reads through MiXCR, one entry per CDR3 protein. In the table there are about 7,200 distinct CDR3 sequences, about 40% of which are singletons. The study, taken as a whole, reports: Data fit most tumor T cells coming from lymph node, expanding in tumor.

The gene calls are TRBV4-1 and TRBJ1-6; D remains unclear. This TCR was sampled from a female donor with breast cancer. Some clones in this sample may be carry-over from other donors' samples. The sample consisted of tumor-adjacent breast tissue. The CDR3 nucleotides are TGCGCCAGCGGCCAAGAAAATCGGCGCGGGTATAATTCACCCCTCCACTTT. It specifies CASGQENRRGYNSPLHF.